The source of this T cell receptor (beta chain) is a study of T-cell reconstitution after alpha-beta-depleted transplantation in children. V was pared by 2 bases and J by 4 bases, with 20 bases between. From germline, CDR1 is SGHAT and CDR2 FQDESV (reference sequence). This CDR3 is 18 amino acids long. TCRbeta library construction was performed incorporating unique molecular identifiers. TCRdb re-analysed the PCR reads in MiXCR, keeping a single row per CDR3 protein. This table holds some 530,000 distinct CDR3 sequences, roughly an eighth found once. Here the sequenced sample was PBMCs from the stem cell graft donor, taken from the stem cell graft. The sequence was collected from a human donor who donated a stem cell graft to a child with combined immunodeficiency. The V call is TRBV11-1, the J call TRBJ2-2, with D perhaps assigned TRBD1 or TRBD2 (6 bases each). CDR3 in amino acids: CASSLKPAWGAGTGELFF. The CDR3 bases are TGTGCCAGCAGCTTAAAGCCCGCGTGGGGGGCAGGCACCGGGGAGCTGTTTTTT.